Given below is one T cell receptor beta chain in context. What it binds is unknown. At one boundary the junction diverges from the germline segment, which might be a read error. The source of the sample is a study of regulatory T cells in long-lasting Graves disease. Study-level results: Persistent disease preferred TRBV28, TRBJ1-2 and TRBJ2-5; new disease, TRBV20-1 and TRBJ2-1. More public clonotypes were shared by persistent patients (2,741) than by new patients (approximately 990).

As to time point: persistent/refractory GD, antithyroid drugs over 5 years with positive TRAb. PBMCs provided the RNA from which the TCR library was made. American Thyroid Association guidelines were used to diagnose Graves' disease. Looked up from germline, CDR1 is KGHDR and CDR2 is SFDVKD. The CDR3 extends over 18 amino acids. Libraries of TCR beta came from iRepertoire HTBI primers plus Arm-PCR of CDR3 regions. Per the original data handling: Identified across the samples were 62 TRBV segments and roughly 13 TRBJ segments. TCRdb processed the multiplex PCR reads anew with MiXCR; each CDR3 protein has one entry. The V and J calls were determined by TCRdb, not by the authors. Among 420,000 or so distinct CDR3 sequences listed, roughly a quarter were seen once.

This material consisted of peripheral blood mononuclear cells (PBMCs), taken when the disease was refractory, from a patient treated with antithyroid drugs. This chain uses TRBV24-1 with TRBJ2-1; perhaps TRBD1 as D (7 bases). This TCR came from a female donor with Graves disease. The CDR3 loop is CATGDTQIGGQLNNEQFF. The CDR3 DNA sequence: TGTGCCACCGGTGATACGCAGATCGGGGGACAGCTCAACAATGAGCAGTTCTTC.